A single T cell receptor beta chain is shown here with its context. The antigen is undetermined. The data stem from a study of CD8 T cells in ankylosing spondylitis. Regarding the study as a whole: As reported, disease-linked clones showed significant enrichment in matched ankylosing spondylitis synovial fluid. Blood of patients with ankylosing spondylitis appeared to be characterized by a TCR beta motif of several highly homologous variants.

Trimming stripped 5 bases from V and 3 bases from J, with 16 bases between. Per the germline V gene, CDR1 is SGHTA and CDR2 is FQGTGA. The CDR3 runs to 15 residues. As the method for making TCR beta libraries, quantitative 5'-RACE with molecular barcodes was used. MiXCR, run by TCRdb on the 5' RACE reads, gives a single entry per CDR3 protein. The sample holds 100,000 to 150,000 distinct CDR3 sequences; approximately 17% are singletons and the top ten take 33%. The chain combines TRBV7-3 with TRBJ1-1; D perhaps matches TRBD1 (5 bases). Specimen: blood, either unsorted or a sorted T cell fraction (not recorded which). This receptor was taken from a male donor with ankylosing spondylitis. The chain's CDR3 is CASSNPEGGDTEAFF. CDR3 bases: TGTGCCAGCAGCAATCCCGAGGGAGGGGACACTGAAGCTTTCTTT.